Listed below are T cell receptor beta chains from one sample, sequenced in a study of cytomegalovirus exposure and HLA in healthy donors. TCRdb keeps only in-frame clones here, not all; method: immunoSEQ multiplex PCR. The repertoire holds 160,000 or so clones, 81% seen once, with approximately 1.2% in the top ten. Sequenced sample: PBMCs. Receptors originate from a man between 50 and 59 years old in good health and CMV-seropositive. CDR3s include the opening cysteine and the closing phenylalanine or tryptophan. A D gene is named only where the DNA matches it firmly. Rows give clone size only sometimes, using once, few, many, or a class for an expanded clone.

cdr3_aa cdr3_nt j_call d_call v_call clone_size
CASSQASLAGGPTETQYF TGTGCCAGCAGCCAAGCGAGCCTAGCGGGAGGGCCAACGGAGACCCAGTACTTC TRBJ2-5 TRBD2 TRBV4-2 -
CASSLEGQTQETQYF TGCGCCAGCAGCTTGGAGGGACAGACCCAAGAGACCCAGTACTTC TRBJ2-5 TRBD1 TRBV5-1 -
CAGSRHRDGNTIYF TGTGCCGGCAGCCGCCACAGGGATGGAAACACCATATATTTT TRBJ1-3 - TRBV7-8 -
CASSPSSAGNEQFF TGTGCCAGCAGTCCATCTAGCGCTGGCAATGAGCAGTTCTTC TRBJ2-1 - TRBV14 -
CASSETPPGTGGETQYF TGTGCCAGCAGTGAAACCCCGCCCGGGACAGGGGGCGAGACCCAGTACTTC TRBJ2-5 TRBD1 TRBV6-1 -
CASSLGLAGSFSVSDTQYF TGTGCCAGCAGCTTGGGACTAGCGGGGTCGTTCTCGGTTTCGGATACGCAGTATTTT TRBJ2-3 TRBD2 TRBV11-2 -
CASSVDRLRNTEAFF TGTGCCAGCAGCGTGGACAGGCTCAGGAACACTGAAGCTTTCTTT TRBJ1-1 TRBD1 TRBV11-2 once
CASSVAHQGANTEAFF TGTGCCAGCAGCGTAGCTCACCAAGGGGCGAACACTGAAGCTTTCTTT TRBJ1-1 - TRBV9 -
CASSLSGTLEETQYF TGTGCCAGCAGCCTCAGCGGAACCCTTGAAGAGACCCAGTACTTC TRBJ2-5 - TRBV7-3 -
CASSLSPRDRNAEQYF TGTGCCAGCAGCTTATCCCCGCGGGACAGGAACGCCGAGCAGTACTTC TRBJ2-7 TRBD1 TRBV7-2 -
CASSLDPGGNTIYF TGTGCCAGCAGCTTAGACCCCGGGGGAAACACCATATATTTT TRBJ1-3 - TRBV7-9 -
CAWSVEGDEKLFF TGTGCCTGGAGTGTTGAAGGGGATGAAAAACTGTTTTTT TRBJ1-4 - TRBV30 -
CASSSRQGFGNTIYF TGTGCCAGCAGCTCAAGACAGGGGTTTGGAAACACCATATATTTT TRBJ1-3 TRBD1 TRBV7-6 -
CASTIGAANYGYTF TGTGCCAGCACCATTGGGGCGGCTAACTATGGCTACACCTTC TRBJ1-2 - TRBV5-4 -
CASSELGTDNSPLHF TGTGCCAGCTCTGAACTCGGGACTGATAATTCACCCCTCCACTTT TRBJ1-6 - TRBV7-9 few
CTSSQRVGQPGTEAFF TGCACCAGCAGCCAGCGAGTGGGTCAACCGGGCACTGAAGCTTTCTTT TRBJ1-1 - TRBV1 -
CATGDRAFTDTQYF TGTGCCACAGGAGACAGGGCCTTTACAGATACGCAGTATTTT TRBJ2-3 TRBD1 TRBV5-4 -
CASRGLRDRRIETQYF TGTGCCAGCAGGGGACTCCGGGACAGGAGGATCGAGACCCAGTACTTC TRBJ2-5 TRBD1 TRBV27 -
CAWDRVGPNTGELFF TGTGCCTGGGACAGGGTCGGCCCGAACACCGGGGAGCTGTTTTTT TRBJ2-2 TRBD1 TRBV30 -
CASSEVNWASPHVLTF TGTGCCAGCAGTGAAGTCAACTGGGCAAGCCCTCACGTCCTGACTTTC TRBJ2-6 - TRBV6-1 -
CAISGGQGAYNEQFF TGTGCCATCAGTGGGGGGCAGGGGGCCTACAATGAGCAGTTCTTC TRBJ2-1 TRBD1 TRBV10-3 -
CASSLGHLYSNQPQHF TGTGCCAGCAGCTTGGGACATCTCTATAGCAATCAGCCCCAGCATTTT TRBJ1-5 - TRBV5-6 -
CASSLAGGQAFF TGTGCCAGCAGCTTAGCCGGAGGGCAAGCTTTCTTT TRBJ1-1 - TRBV7-2 -
CASSPDRTRSSYEQYF TGTGCCAGCAGCCCAGACAGGACCCGATCTTCCTACGAGCAGTACTTC TRBJ2-7 - TRBV7-6 -
CASSLWDRSNQPQHF TGTGCCAGCAGTTTATGGGACAGGAGCAATCAGCCCCAGCATTTT TRBJ1-5 TRBD1 TRBV28 -
CASRGQLIEAFF TGTGCCAGCAGAGGACAGTTAATTGAAGCTTTCTTT TRBJ1-1 - TRBV28 -
CASSPQGDRFYYEQYF TGTGCCAGCAGCCCCCAGGGGGATAGGTTCTACTACGAGCAGTACTTC TRBJ2-7 TRBD1 TRBV13 -